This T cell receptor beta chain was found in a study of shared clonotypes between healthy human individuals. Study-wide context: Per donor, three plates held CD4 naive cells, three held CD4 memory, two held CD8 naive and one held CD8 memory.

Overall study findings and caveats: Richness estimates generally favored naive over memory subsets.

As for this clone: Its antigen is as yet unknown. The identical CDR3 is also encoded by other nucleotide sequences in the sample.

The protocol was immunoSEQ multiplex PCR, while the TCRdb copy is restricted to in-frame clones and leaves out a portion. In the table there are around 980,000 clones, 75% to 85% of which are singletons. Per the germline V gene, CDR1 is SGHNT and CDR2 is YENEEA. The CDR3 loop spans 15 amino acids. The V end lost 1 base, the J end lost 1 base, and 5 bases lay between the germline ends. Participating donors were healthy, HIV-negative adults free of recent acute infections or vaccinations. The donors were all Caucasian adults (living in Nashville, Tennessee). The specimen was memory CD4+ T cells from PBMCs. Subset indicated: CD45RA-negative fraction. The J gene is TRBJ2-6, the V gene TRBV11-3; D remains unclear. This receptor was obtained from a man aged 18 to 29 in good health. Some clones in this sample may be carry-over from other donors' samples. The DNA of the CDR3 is TGTGCCAGCAGCTTAGGGGGTTCTGGGGCCAACGTCCTGACTTTC. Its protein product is CASSLGGSGANVLTF.